The T cell receptor (beta chain) under discussion was sequenced for a study of blood T cells in healthy people across ages. General study points: More naive CD4+ cells and higher diversity marked long-lived donors relative to aged donors.

Primers used in a second PCR of about 6 to 11 cycles were a sample-barcoded 5' primer and a J-beta primer mix. Carrying 12 random nucleotides, a template-switch adaptor labeled each individual cDNA molecule. MiXCR, applied by TCRdb to the 5' RACE reads, yields one record per CDR3 protein. The table records around 990,000 distinct CDR3 sequences, about 25% of them present only once. As to this clonotype: The antigen is undetermined.

Extractions gave at least 5 micrograms of total RNA per sample. Germline CDR1 and CDR2: SGHKS and YYEKEE (reference sequence). Trimming shortened V by 0 bases and J by 8 bases, and 14 bases separated the two germline ends. There are 15 residues in the CDR3. Another study also made use of these data, one on T cells of mothers and their children.

The sample consisted of blood. This sequence was found in a girl aged 2 to 9 in good health. The genes are TRBV5-5 and TRBJ2-2; D tentatively reads TRBD1 or TRBD2 (5 bases each). The DNA for the CDR3 is TGTGCCAGCAGCTTGGATGGGACCGGATTAGGGGAGCTGTTTTTT. It encodes CASSLDGTGLGELFF.